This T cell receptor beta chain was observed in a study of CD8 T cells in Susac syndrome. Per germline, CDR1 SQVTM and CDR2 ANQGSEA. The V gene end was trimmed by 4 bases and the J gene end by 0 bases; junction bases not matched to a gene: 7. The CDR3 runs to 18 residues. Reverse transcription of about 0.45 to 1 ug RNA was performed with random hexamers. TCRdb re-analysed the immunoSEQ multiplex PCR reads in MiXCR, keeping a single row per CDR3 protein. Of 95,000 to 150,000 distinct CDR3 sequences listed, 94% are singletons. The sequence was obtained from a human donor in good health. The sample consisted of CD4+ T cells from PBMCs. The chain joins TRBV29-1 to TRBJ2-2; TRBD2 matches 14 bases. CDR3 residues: CSVVGLAGGKANTGELFF. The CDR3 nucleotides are TGCAGCGTTGTTGGACTAGCGGGAGGAAAGGCGAACACCGGGGAGCTGTTTTTT.